This T cell receptor (beta chain) was documented in a study of T-cell reconstitution after alpha-beta-depleted transplantation in children. Study observations and caveats: Surviving recipient T cells and thymic progenitors underlay high day-60 TCRbeta diversity in some patients. Diversity and T-cell counts at one year after transplant derived mostly from new T cells.

TCRbeta library construction was performed incorporating unique molecular identifiers. MiXCR, run by TCRdb on the PCR reads, gives a single entry per CDR3 protein. The repertoire holds a few hundred thousand distinct CDR3 sequences, with roughly 17% as singletons. In this sample, this clonotype turned up a few times. Its antigen is as yet unknown. With 4 bases removed from V and 0 bases from J, the gap between germline ends came to 15 bases. Germline loops: CDR1 GTSNPN, CDR2 SVGIG (reference sequence). CDR3 length: 15 amino acids. The chain joins TRBV30 to TRBJ1-2; D possibly corresponds to TRBD1 (5 bases). Sequences were derived from PBMCs, mostly from graft donor cells, sampled 360 days after TCRalphabeta/CD19-depleted stem cell transplant. The sequence derives from a boy younger than two who had a stem cell transplant for Wiskott-Aldrich syndrome, so the T cells may come from the graft donor. The DNA of the CDR3 is TGTGCCTGGACGCCGGGACGTCAAGCTAACTATGGCTACACCTTC. Protein product: CAWTPGRQANYGYTF.